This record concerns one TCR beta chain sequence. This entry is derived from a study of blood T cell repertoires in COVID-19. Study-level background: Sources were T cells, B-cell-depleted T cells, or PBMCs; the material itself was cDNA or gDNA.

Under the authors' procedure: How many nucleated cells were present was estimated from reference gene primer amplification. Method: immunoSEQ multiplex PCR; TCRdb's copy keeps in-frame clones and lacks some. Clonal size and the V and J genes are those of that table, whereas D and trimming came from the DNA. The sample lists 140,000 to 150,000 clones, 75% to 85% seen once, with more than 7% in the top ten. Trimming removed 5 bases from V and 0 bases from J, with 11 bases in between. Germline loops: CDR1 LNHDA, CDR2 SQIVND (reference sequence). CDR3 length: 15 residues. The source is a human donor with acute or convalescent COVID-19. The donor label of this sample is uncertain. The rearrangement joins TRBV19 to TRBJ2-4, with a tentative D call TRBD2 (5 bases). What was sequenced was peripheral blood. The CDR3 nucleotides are TGTGCCAGTAGTTTCCGAGGGTTAGCCAAAAACATTCAGTACTTC. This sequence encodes CASSFRGLAKNIQYF.